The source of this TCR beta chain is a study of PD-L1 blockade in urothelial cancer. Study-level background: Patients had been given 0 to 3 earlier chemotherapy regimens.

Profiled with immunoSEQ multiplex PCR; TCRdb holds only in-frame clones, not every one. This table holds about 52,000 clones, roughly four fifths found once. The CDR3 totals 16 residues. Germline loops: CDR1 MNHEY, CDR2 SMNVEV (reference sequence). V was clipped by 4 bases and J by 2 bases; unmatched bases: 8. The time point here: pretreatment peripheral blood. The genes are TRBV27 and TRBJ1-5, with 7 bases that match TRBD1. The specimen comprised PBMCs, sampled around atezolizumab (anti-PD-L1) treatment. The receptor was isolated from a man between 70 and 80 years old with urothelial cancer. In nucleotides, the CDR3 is TGTGCCAGCAGTTCCCGGGGACAGTCCGGCAATCAGCCCCAGCATTTT. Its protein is CASSSRGQSGNQPQHF.